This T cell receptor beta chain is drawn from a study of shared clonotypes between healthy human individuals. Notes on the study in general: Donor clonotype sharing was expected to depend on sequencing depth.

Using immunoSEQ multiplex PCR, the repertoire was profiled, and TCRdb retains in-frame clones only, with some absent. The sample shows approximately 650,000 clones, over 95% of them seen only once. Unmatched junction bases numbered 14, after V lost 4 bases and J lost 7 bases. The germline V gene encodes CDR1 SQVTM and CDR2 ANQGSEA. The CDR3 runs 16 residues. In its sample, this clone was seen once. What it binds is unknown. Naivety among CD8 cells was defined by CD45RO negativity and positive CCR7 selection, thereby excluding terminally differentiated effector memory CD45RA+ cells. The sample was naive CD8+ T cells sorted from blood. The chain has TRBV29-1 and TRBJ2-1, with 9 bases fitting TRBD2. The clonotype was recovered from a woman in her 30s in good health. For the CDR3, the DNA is TGCAGCGTTGTGCGCTTTGAGGGACTAGCATATAATGAGCAGTTCTTC. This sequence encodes CSVVRFEGLAYNEQFF.